This T cell receptor beta chain was sequenced in a study of blood T cell repertoires in COVID-19. Only in-frame clones appear in the TCRdb table, and some are missing; sequencing was by immunoSEQ multiplex PCR. The sample carries about 62,000 clones, approximately 88% recorded once. With V trimmed by 6 bases and J by 0 bases, 7 bases remained unmatched. The CDR3 consists of 15 residues. Germline V gives CDR1 KGHSH, CDR2 LQKENI. The V gene is TRBV18, the J gene TRBJ2-7; 8 nucleotides match TRBD1. Sequenced: peripheral blood. The receptor was isolated from a human donor in a cohort sampled during active COVID-19. Here the CDR3 DNA reads TGTGCCAGCTCGCCGGGACAGGTTACCTCCTACGAGCAGTACTTC. Translation: CASSPGQVTSYEQYF.